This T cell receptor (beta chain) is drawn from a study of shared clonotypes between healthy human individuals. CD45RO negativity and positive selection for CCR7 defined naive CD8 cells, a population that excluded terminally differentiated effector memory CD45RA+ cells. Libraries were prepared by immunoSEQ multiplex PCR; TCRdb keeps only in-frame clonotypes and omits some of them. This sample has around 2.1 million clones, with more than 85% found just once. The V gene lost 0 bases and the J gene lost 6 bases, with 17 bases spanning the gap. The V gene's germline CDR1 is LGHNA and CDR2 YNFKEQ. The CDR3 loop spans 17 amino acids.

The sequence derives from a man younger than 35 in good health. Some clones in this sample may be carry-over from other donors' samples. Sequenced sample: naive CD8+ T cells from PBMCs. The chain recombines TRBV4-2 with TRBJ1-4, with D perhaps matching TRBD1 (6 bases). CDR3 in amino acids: CASSQDSMAGEDEKLFF. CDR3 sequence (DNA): TGTGCCAGCAGCCAAGATAGCATGGCAGGGGAGGATGAAAAACTGTTTTTT.